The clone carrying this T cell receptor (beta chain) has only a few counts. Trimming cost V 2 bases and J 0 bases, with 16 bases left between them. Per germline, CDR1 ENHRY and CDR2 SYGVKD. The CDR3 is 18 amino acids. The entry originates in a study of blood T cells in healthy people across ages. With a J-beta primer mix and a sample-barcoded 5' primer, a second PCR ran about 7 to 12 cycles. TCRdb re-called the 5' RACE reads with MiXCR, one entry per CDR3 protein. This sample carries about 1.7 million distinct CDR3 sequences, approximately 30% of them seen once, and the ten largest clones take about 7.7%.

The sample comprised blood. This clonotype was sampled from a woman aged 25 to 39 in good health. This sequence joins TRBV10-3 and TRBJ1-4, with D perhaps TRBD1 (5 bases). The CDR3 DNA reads TGTGCCATCAGTGAGGAGCCCACTTTGGGGGCAACTAATGAAAAACTGTTTTTT. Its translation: CAISEEPTLGATNEKLFF.